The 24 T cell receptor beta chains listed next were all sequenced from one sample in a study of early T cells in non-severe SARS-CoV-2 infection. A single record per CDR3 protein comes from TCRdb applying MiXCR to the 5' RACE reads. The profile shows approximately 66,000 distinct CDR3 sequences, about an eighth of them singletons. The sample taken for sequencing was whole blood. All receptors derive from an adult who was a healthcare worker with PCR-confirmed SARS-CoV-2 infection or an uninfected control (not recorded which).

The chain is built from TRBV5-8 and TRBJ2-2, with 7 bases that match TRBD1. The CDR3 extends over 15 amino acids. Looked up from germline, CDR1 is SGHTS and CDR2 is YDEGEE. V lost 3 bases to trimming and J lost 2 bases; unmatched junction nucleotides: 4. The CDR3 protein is CASSWGQLNTGELFF. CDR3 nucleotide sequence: TGTGCCAGCAGCTGGGGACAGCTTAACACCGGGGAGCTGTTTTTT.

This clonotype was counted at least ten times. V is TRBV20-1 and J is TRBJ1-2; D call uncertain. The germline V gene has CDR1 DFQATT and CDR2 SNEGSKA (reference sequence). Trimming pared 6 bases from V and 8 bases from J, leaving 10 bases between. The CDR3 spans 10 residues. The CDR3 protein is CSAAGFGYTF. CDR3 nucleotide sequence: TGCAGTGCAGCGGGGTTCGGCTACACCTTC.

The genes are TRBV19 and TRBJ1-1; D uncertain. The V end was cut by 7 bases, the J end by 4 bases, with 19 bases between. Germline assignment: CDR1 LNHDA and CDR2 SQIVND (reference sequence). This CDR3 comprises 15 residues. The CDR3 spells CASTTSWGRGTEAFF. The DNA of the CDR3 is TGTGCCAGTACCACATCATGGGGTAGAGGCACTGAAGCTTTCTTT. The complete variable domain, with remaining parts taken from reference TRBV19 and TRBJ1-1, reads DGGITQSPKYLFRKEGQNVTLSCEQNLNHDAMYWYRQDPGQGLRLIYYSQIVNDFQKGDIAEGYSVSREKKESFPLTVTSAQKNPTAFYLCASTTSWGRGTEAFFGQGTRLTVV.

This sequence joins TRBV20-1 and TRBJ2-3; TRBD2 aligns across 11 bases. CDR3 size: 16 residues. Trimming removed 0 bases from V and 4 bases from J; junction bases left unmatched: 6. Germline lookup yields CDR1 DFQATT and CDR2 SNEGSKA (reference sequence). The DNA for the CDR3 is TGCAGTGCTAGAGATTTACTAGCGGGAGACGCAGATACGCAGTATTTT. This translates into CSARDLLAGDADTQYF.

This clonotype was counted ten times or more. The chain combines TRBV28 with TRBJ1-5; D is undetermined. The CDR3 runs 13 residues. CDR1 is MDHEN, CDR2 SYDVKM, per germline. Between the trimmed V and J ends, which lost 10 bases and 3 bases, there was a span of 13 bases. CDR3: CATRGPNNQPQHF. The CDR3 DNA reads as TGTGCCACCCGAGGGCCGAACAATCAGCCCCAGCATTTT. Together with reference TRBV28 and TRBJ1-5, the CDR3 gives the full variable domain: DVKVTQSSRYLVKRTGEKVFLECVQDMDHENMFWYRQDPGLGLRLIYFSYDVKMKEKGDIPEGYSVSREKKERFSLILESASTNQTSMYLCATRGPNNQPQHFGDGTRLSIL.

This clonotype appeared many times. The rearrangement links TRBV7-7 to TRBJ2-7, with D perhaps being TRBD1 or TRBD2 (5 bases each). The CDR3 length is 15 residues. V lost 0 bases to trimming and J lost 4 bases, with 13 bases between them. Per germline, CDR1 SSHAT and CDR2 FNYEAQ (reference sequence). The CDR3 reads CASSLARDGPYEQYF. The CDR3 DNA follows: TGTGCCAGCAGCTTAGCGAGGGACGGTCCATACGAGCAGTACTTC.

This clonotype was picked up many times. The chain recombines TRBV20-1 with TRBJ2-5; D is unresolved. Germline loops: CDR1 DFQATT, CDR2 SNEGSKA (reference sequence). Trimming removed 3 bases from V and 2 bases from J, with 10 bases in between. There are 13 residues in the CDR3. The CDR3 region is CSASDLRQETQYF. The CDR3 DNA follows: TGCAGTGCTAGCGATCTCCGTCAAGAGACCCAGTACTTC.

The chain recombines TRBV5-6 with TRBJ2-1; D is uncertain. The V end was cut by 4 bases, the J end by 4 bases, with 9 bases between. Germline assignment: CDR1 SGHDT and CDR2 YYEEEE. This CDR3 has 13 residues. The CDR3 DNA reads TGTGCCAGCAGCCCTGTTACGTACAATGAGCAGTTCTTC. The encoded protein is CASSPVTYNEQFF.

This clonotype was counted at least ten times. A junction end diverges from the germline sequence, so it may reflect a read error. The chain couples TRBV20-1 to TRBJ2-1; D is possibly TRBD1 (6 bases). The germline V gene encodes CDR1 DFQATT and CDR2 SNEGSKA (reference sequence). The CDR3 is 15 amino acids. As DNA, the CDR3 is TGCAGTGCTAGTCGTATCGGACAGACCTATAATGAGCAGTTCTTC. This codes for CSASRIGQTYNEQFF.

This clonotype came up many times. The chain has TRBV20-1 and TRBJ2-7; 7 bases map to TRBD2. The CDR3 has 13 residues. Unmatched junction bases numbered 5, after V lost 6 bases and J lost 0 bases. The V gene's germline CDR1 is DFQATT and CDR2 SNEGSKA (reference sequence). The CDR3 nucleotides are TGCAGTGCCTTGGGGGGGAGCTCCTACGAGCAGTACTTC. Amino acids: CSALGGSSYEQYF.

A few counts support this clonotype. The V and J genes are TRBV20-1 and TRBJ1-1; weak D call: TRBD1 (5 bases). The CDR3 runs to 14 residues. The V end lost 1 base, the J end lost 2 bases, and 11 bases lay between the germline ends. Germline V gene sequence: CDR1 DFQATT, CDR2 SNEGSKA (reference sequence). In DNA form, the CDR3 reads TGCAGTGCTAGAGCAGGGTCAGGAAACACTGAAGCTTTCTTT. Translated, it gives CSARAGSGNTEAFF.

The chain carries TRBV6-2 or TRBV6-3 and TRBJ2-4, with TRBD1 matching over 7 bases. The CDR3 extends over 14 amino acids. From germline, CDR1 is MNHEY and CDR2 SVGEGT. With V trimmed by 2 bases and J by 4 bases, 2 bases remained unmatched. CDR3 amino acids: CASSYGTEKNIQYF. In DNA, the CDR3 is TGTGCCAGCAGTTACGGGACAGAAAAAAACATTCAGTACTTC.

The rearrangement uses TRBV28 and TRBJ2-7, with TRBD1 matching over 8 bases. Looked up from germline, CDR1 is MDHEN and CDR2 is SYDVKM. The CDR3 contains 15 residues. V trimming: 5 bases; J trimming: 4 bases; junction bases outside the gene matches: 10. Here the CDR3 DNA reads TGTGCCAGCAGTACCTGGACAGGGCTAGGGTACGAGCAGTACTTC. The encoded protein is CASSTWTGLGYEQYF.

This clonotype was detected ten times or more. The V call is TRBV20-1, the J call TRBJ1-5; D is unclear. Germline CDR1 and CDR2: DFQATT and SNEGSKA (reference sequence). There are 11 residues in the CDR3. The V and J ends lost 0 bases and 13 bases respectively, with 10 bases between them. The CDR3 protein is CSAREKSKQHF. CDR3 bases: TGCAGTGCTAGAGAGAAAAGTAAACAGCATTTT.

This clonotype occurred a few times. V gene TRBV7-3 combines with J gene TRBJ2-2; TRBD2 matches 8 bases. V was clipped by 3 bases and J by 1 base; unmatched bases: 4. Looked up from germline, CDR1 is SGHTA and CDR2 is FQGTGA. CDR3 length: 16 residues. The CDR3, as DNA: TGTGCCAGCAGCTTTGCGGGAGGCCTGAACACCGGGGAGCTGTTTTTT. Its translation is CASSFAGGLNTGELFF.

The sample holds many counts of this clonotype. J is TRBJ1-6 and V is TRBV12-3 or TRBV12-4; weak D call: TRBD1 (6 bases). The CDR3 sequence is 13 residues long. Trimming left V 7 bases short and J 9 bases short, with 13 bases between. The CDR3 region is CASTRDILSPLHF. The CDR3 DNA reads TGTGCCAGCACCCGGGACATACTTTCACCCCTCCACTTT.

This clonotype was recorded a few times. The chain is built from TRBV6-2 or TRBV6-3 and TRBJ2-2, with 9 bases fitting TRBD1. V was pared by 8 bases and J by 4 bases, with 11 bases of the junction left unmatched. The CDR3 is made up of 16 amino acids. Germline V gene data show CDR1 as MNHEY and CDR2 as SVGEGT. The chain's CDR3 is CASDDLNRGRTGELFF. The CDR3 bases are TGTGCCAGCGATGACCTCAACAGGGGGCGCACCGGGGAGCTGTTTTTT.

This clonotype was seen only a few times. The CDR3 loop reads CASSSDGSQYSYEQYF. The CDR3 coding sequence is TGTGCCAGCAGCTCTGATGGTAGCCAGTACTCCTACGAGCAGTACTTC. V usage is TRBV5-8 and J usage is TRBJ2-7, with no clear D. CDR3 size: 16 residues. V lost 3 bases to trimming and J lost 0 bases, with 16 bases between them. Germline V gives CDR1 SGHTS, CDR2 YDEGEE.

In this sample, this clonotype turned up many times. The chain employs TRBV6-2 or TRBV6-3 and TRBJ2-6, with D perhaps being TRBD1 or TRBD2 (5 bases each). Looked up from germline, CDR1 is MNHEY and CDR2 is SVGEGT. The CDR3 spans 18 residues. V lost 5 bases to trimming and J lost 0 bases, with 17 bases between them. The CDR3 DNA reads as TGTGCCAGCAGTAAAGACCCGGGACGGAACTCTGGGGCCAACGTCCTGACTTTC. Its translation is CASSKDPGRNSGANVLTF.

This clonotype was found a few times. The CDR3, as DNA: TGCAGTGCTAAAGTCGGGGGGTCGTACCAAGAGACCCAGTACTTC. The encoded protein is CSAKVGGSYQETQYF. The V call is TRBV20-1, the J call TRBJ2-5, with 7 bases matching TRBD2. This CDR3 has 15 residues. Germline CDR1 is DFQATT and CDR2 is SNEGSKA (reference sequence). Unmatched junction bases numbered 8, after V lost 4 bases and J lost 0 bases.

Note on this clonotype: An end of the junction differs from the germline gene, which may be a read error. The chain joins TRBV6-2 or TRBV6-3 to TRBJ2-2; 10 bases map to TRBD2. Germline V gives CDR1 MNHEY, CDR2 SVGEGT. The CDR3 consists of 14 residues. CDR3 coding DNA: TGTGCCAGCAGAGCGGGGGGGCAAGGCGGGGAGCCGTTTTTT. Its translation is CASRAGGQGGEPFF.

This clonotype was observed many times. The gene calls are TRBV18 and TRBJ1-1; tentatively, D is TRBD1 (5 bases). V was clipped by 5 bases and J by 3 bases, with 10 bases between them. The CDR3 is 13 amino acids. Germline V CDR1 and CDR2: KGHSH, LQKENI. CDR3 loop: CASSAGEDTEAFF. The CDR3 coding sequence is TGTGCCAGCTCAGCGGGGGAGGACACTGAAGCTTTCTTT. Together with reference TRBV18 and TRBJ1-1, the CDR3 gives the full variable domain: NAGVMQNPRHLVRRRGQEARLRCSPMKGHSHVYWYRQLPEEGLKFMVYLQKENIIDESGMPKERFSAEFPKEGPSILRIQQVVRGDSAAYFCASSAGEDTEAFFGQGTRLTVV.

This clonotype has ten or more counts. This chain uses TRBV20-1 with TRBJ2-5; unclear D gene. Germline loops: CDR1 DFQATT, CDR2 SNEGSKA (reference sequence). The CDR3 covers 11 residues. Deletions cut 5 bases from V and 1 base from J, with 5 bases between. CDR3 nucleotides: TGCAGTGCTTTGCTCCAAGAGACCCAGTACTTC. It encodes CSALLQETQYF.

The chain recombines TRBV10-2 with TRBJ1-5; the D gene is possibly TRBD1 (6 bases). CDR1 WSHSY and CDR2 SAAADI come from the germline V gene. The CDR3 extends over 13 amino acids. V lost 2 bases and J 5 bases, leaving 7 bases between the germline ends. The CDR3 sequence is CASSERTDQPQHF. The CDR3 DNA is TGCGCCAGCAGTGAGAGGACAGATCAGCCCCAGCATTTT.